This TCR beta chain was recorded in a study of shared clonotypes between healthy human individuals. The CDR3 covers 16 residues. Trimming shortened V by 1 base and J by 4 bases, and 14 bases separated the two germline ends. Germline V lookup: CDR1 SGHTA, CDR2 FQGNSA. A few counts support this clone. Clones were sequenced by immunoSEQ multiplex PCR, and TCRdb holds only the in-frame ones, with some missing. The table includes approximately 500,000 clones, approximately 82% detected once. The chain carries TRBV7-2 and TRBJ2-1, with D perhaps matching TRBD1 (6 bases). Sequencing was done on a sample of PBMCs. The receptor comes from a woman aged 40-49 years in good health. Some clones in this sample may be carry-over from other donors' samples. DNA for the CDR3: TGTGCCAGCAGCTTAGAGGGGACAACCGAATACAATGAGCAGTTCTTC. It yields the protein CASSLEGTTEYNEQFF.